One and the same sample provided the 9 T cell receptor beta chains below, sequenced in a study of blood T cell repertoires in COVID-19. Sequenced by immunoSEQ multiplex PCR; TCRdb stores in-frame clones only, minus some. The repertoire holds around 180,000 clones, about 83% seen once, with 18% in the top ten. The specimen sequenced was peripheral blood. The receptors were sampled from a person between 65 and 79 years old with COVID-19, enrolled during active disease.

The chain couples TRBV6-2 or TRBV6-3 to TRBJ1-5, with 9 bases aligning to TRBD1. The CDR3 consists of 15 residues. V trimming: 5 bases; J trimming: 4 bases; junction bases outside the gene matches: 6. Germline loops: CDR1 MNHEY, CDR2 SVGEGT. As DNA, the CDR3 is TGTGCCAGCAGTCATCCAGGGACAGGGAATCAGCCCCAGCATTTT. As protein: CASSHPGTGNQPQHF.

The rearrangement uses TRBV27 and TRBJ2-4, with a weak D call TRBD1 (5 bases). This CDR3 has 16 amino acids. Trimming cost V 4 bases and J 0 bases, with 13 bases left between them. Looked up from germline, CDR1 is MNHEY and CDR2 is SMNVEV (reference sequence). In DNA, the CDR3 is TGTGCCAGCAGTTCCTCAGGGATCGCAGCCAAAAACATTCAGTACTTC. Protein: CASSSSGIAAKNIQYF.

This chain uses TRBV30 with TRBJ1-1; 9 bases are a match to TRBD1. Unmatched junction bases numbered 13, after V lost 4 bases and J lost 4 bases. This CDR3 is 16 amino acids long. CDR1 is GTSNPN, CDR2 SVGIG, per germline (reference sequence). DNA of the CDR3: TGTGCCTGGATAGACAGGGGGTCTCGGCGGGGCACTGAAGCTTTCTTT. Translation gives CAWIDRGSRRGTEAFF.

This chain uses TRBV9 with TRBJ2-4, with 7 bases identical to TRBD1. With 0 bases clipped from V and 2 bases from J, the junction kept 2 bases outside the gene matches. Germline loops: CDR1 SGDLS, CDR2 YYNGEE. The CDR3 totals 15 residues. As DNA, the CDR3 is TGTGCCAGCAGCGTAGAAGGGGGCACCAAAAACATTCAGTACTTC. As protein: CASSVEGGTKNIQYF.

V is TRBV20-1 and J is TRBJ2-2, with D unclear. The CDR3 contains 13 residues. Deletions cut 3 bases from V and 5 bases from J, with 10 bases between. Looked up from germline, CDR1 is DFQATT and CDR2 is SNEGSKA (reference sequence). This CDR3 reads CSASLGWTGELFF. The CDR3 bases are TGCAGTGCTAGTCTCGGGTGGACCGGGGAGCTGTTTTTT.

The CDR3 is CSVLGTGNEKLFF. In DNA, the CDR3 is TGCAGCGTTCTTGGGACAGGCAATGAAAAACTGTTTTTT. The chain uses TRBV29-1 and TRBJ1-4, with 8 bases lining up with TRBD1. V dropped 5 bases and J dropped 5; count of bases not matched to a gene: 4. The germline gives CDR1 SQVTM, CDR2 ANQGSEA. CDR3 length: 13 amino acids.

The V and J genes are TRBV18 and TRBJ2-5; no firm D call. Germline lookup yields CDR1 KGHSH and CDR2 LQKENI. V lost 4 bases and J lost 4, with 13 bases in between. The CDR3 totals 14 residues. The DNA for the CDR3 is TGTGCCAGCTCACACGACATCAAGGCAGAGACCCAGTACTTC. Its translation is CASSHDIKAETQYF.

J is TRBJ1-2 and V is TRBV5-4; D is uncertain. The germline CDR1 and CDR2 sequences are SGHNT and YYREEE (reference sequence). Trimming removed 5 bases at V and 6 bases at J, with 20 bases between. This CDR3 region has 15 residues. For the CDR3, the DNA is TGTGCCAGCAGGGCTACGGGTCCTCCCACAAATGGCTACACCTTC. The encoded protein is CASRATGPPTNGYTF.

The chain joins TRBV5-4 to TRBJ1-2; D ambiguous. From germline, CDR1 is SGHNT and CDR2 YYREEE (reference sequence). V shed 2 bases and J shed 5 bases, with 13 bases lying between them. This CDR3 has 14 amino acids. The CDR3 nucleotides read TGTGCCAGCAGCTTTGGTGCAGACTTTTATGGCTACACCTTC. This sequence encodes CASSFGADFYGYTF.